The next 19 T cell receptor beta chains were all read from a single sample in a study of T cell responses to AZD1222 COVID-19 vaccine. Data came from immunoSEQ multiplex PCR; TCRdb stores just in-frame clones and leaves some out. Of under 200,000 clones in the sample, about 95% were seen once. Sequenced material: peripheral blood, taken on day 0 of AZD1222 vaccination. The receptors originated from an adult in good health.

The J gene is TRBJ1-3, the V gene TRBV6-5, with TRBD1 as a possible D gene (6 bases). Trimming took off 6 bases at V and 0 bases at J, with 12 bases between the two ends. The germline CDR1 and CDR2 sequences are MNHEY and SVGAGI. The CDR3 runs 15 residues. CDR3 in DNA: TGTGCCAGCAGCTTAGAGGGGGTCTCTGGAAACACCATATATTTT. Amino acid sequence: CASSLEGVSGNTIYF.

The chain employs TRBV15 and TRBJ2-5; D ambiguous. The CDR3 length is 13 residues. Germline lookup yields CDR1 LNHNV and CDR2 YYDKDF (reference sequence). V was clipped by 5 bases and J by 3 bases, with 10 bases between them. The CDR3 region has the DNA TGTGCCACCAGCGGACCCCAGAAAGAGACCCAGTACTTC. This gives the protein CATSGPQKETQYF.

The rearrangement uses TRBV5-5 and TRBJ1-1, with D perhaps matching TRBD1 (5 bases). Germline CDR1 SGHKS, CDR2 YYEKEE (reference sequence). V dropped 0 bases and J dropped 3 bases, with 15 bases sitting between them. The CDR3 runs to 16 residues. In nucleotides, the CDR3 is TGTGCCAGCAGCTTGGCAGGGTTAGGTTCGTACACTGAAGCTTTCTTT. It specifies CASSLAGLGSYTEAFF.

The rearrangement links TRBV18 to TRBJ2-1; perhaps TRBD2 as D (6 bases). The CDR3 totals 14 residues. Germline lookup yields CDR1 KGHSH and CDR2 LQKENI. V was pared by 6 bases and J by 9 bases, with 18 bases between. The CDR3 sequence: CASSPRVRDGEQFF. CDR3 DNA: TGTGCCAGCTCGCCGAGGGTGCGGGATGGTGAGCAGTTCTTC.

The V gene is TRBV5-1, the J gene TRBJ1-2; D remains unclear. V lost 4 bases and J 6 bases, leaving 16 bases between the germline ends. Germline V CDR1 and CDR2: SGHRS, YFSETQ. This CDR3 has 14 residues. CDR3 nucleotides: TGCGCCAGCAGCACAGTCGACCGACTCCATGGCTACACCTTC. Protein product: CASSTVDRLHGYTF.

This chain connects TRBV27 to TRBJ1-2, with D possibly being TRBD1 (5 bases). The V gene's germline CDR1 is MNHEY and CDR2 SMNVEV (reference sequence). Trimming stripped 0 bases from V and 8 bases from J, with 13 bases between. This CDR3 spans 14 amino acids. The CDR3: CASSLSWGGEGYTF. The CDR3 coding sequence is TGTGCCAGCAGTTTATCGTGGGGGGGTGAGGGCTACACCTTC.

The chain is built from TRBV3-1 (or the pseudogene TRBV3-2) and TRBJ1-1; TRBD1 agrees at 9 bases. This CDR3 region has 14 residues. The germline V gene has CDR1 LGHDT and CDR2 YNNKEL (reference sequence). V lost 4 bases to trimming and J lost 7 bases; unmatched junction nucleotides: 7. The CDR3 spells CASSPAGTGFEAFF. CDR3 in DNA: TGTGCCAGCAGCCCCGCGGGGACAGGGTTTGAAGCTTTCTTT.

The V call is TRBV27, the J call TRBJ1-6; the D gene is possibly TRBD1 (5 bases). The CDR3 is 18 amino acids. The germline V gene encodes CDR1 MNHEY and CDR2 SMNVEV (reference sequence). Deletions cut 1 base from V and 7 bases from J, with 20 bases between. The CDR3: CASSLWQGQTRGNSPLHF. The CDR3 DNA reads TGTGCCAGCAGTTTATGGCAGGGTCAAACCCGGGGGAATTCACCCCTCCACTTT.

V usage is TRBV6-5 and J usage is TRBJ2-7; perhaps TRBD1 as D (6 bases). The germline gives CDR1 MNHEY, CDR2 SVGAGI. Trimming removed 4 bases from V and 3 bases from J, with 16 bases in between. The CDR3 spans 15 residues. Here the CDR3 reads CASSFDQGIGYEQYF. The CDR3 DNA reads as TGTGCCAGCAGTTTCGATCAGGGGATCGGCTACGAGCAGTACTTC.

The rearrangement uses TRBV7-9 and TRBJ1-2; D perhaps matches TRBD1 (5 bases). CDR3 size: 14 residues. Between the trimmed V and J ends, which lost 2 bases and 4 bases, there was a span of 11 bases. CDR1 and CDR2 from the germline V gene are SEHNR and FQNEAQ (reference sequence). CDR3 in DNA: TGTGCCAGCAGCTTAACGGGGCCGACCTATGGCTACACCTTC. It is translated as CASSLTGPTYGYTF.

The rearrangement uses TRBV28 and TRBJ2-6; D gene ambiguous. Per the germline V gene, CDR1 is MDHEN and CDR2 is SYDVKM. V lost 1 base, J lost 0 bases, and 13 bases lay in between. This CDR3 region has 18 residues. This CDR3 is CASSLSYRGISGANVLTF. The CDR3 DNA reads TGTGCCAGCAGTTTATCTTATCGCGGCATCTCTGGGGCCAACGTCCTGACTTTC.

CDR3 residues: CASSPVGVRSGTGELFF. The CDR3 nucleotides are TGCGCCAGCAGCCCGGTGGGGGTTAGGTCAGGCACCGGGGAGCTGTTTTTT. The gene calls are TRBV5-1 and TRBJ2-2; D assignment may be TRBD1 or TRBD2 (5 bases each). V lost 4 bases, J lost 4 bases, and 20 bases lay in between. The CDR3 is 17 residues long. CDR1 and CDR2 from the germline V gene are SGHRS and YFSETQ.

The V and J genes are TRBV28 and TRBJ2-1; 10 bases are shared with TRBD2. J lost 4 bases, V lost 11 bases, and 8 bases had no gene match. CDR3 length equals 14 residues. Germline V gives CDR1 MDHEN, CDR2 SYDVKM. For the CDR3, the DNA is TGTGCCGCCGAGCGGGAGGGACTTTACAATGAGCAGTTCTTC. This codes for CAAEREGLYNEQFF.

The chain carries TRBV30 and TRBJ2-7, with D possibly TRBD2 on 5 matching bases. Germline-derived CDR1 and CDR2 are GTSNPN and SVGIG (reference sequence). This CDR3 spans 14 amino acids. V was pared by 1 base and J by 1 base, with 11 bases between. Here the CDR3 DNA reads TGTGCCTGGAGTGCATTGAGCGGATCCTACGAGCAGTACTTC. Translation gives CAWSALSGSYEQYF.

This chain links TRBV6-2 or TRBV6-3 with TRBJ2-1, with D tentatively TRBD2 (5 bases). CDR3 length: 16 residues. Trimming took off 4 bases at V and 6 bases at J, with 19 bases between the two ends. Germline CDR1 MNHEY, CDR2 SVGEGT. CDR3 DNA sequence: TGTGCCAGCAGTTCTCCGGACGCCGGGATGTTCAATGAGCAGTTCTTC. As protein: CASSSPDAGMFNEQFF.

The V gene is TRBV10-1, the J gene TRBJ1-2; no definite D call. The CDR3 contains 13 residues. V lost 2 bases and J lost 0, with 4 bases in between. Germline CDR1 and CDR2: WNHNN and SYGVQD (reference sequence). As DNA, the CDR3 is TGCGCCAGCAGTGAGAATACTAACTATGGCTACACCTTC. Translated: CASSENTNYGYTF.

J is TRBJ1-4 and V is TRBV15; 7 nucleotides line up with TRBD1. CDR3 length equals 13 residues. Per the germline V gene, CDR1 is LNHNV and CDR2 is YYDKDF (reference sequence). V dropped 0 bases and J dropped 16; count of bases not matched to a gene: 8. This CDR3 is CATSREGRDSPFF. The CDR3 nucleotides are TGTGCCACCAGCAGAGAAGGAAGGGACAGTCCGTTTTTT.

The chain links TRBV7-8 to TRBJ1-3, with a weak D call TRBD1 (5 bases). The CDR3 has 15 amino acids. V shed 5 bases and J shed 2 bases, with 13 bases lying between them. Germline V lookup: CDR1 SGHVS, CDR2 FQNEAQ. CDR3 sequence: CASSPRPGAGNTIYF. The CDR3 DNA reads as TGTGCCAGCAGCCCCCGTCCGGGGGCTGGAAACACCATATATTTT.

The CDR3 coding sequence is TGTGCCAGCGGGGAGGAGCGGGATGAAAAACTGTTTTTT. Encoded protein: CASGEERDEKLFF. The rearrangement joins TRBV2 to TRBJ1-4; D not resolved. With 8 bases removed from V and 6 bases from J, the gap between germline ends came to 13 bases. The CDR3 consists of 13 residues. CDR1 is SNHLY, CDR2 FYNNEI, per germline.